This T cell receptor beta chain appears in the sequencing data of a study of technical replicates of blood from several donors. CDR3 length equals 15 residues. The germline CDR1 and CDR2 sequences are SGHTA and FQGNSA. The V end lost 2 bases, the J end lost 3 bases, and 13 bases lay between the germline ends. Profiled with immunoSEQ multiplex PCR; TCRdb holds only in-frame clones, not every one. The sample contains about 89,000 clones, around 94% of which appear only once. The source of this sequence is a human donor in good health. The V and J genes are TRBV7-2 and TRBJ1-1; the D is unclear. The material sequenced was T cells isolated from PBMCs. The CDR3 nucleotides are TGTGCCAGCAGCTTAACGCCGGGGTCCTACACTGAAGCTTTCTTT. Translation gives CASSLTPGSYTEAFF.